This note documents a single TCR beta chain sequence. V lost 2 bases, J lost 0 bases, and 11 bases lay in between. The CDR3 consists of 15 residues. Germline CDR1 reads SGHNT; CDR2 reads YENEEA. These data belong to a study of shared clonotypes between healthy human individuals. Libraries were prepared by immunoSEQ multiplex PCR; TCRdb keeps only in-frame clonotypes and omits some of them. The repertoire has under 650,000 clones, less than 96% of them found once; the top ten carry about 0.064%. V is TRBV11-3 and J is TRBJ2-7, with unresolved D. The receptor was derived from a woman in her twenties or thirties in good health. Source material: naive CD4+ T cells sorted from blood. Subset denoted: CD45RA+ positively selected. As DNA, the CDR3 is TGTGCCAGCAGCTTATCGAGGCCGAGCTCCTACGAGCAGTACTTC. This encodes CASSLSRPSSYEQYF.